Below, 2 T cell receptor beta chains from the same sample are listed, as sequenced in a study of a mutant IDH1 vaccine in newly diagnosed glioma. Sequencing used immunoSEQ multiplex PCR; TCRdb keeps in-frame clones, though not all of them. The profile shows over 20,000 clones, approximately 90% of them singletons. Time point meaning: baseline, week 1 (first vaccination visit). Specified treatment: pre-vaccination baseline after standard-of-care therapy. The source material was PBMCs, sampled from a glioma patient treated with radiotherapy, temozolomide or both. The receptors come from a man aged 30 to 39 with glioma.

The V gene is TRBV2, the J gene TRBJ2-3; TRBD2 might be the D (6 bases). V lost 7 bases and J 2 bases, leaving 16 bases between the germline ends. Germline assignment: CDR1 SNHLY and CDR2 FYNNEI. The CDR3 extends over 15 amino acids. Here the CDR3 DNA reads TGTGCCAGCACCCGGCGGGGTGCGGACACAGATACGCAGTATTTT. Its translation: CASTRRGADTDTQYF. Together with reference TRBV2 and TRBJ2-3, the CDR3 gives the full variable domain: EPEVTQTPSHQVTQMGQEVILRCVPISNHLYFYWYRQILGQKVEFLVSFYNNEISEKSEIFDDQFSVERPDGSNFTLKIRSTKLEDSAMYFCASTRRGADTDTQYFGPGTRLTVL.

The chain links TRBV6-5 to TRBJ1-3; D remains ambiguous. The CDR3 is 13 residues long. CDR1 and CDR2 (germline): MNHEY, SVGAGI. V lost 7 bases and J 4 bases, leaving 11 bases between the germline ends. In DNA, the CDR3 is TGTGCCAGCATCCCTCCGCTAGGAAACACCATATATTTT. It codes for CASIPPLGNTIYF.